These T cell receptor beta chains were read from a single sample in a study of shared clonotypes between healthy human individuals. Profiling relied on immunoSEQ multiplex PCR, and the TCRdb table lists in-frame clones only, not all of them. The table records about 600,000 clones, around 97% of them present only once. Sequencing was done on a sample of naive CD4+ T cells sorted from blood. The receptors shown here come from a woman in her 30s in good health. The CDR3 runs from the conserved cysteine through the conserved F or W. Fields, in order: D gene, CDR3 length, J gene, V gene, clone size, CDR3 DNA, CDR3 protein. A D gene is named only where the DNA matches it firmly. Size values are once, few and many counts, or a class for expanded clones, and some rows have none.

d_gene: .
len: 14
j_gene: TRBJ1-4
v_gene: TRBV18
abundance: .
CDR3nt: TGTGCCAGCTCACCGCCCGGGTCTGAAGAAAAACTGTTTTTT
CDR3aa: CASSPPGSEEKLFF

d_gene: .
len: 15
j_gene: TRBJ2-5
v_gene: TRBV21-1
abundance: .
CDR3nt: TGTGCCAGCAATTTCCGGACAGGGTGTGTGGAGACCCAGTACTTC
CDR3aa: CASNFRTGCVETQYF

d_gene: TRBD2
len: 17
j_gene: TRBJ2-2
v_gene: TRBV27
abundance: .
CDR3nt: TGTGCCAGCAGTTTAGGGTCTAGCGGAGGTTACACCGGGGAGCTGTTTTTT
CDR3aa: CASSLGSSGGYTGELFF

d_gene: TRBD1
len: 15
j_gene: TRBJ2-1
v_gene: TRBV19
abundance: .
CDR3nt: TGTGCCAGTAGTACTCCGGGACAGGGACTCAATGAGCAGTTCTTC
CDR3aa: CASSTPGQGLNEQFF

d_gene: .
len: 17
j_gene: TRBJ2-3
v_gene: TRBV11-1
abundance: .
CDR3nt: TGTGCCAGCAGCCAGAGGAAGGACATATTGTTTGAGGATACGCAGTATTTT
CDR3aa: CASSQRKDILFEDTQYF

d_gene: TRBD2
len: 16
j_gene: TRBJ2-1
v_gene: TRBV28
abundance: .
CDR3nt: TGTGCCAGCAGGCGTCCGGGACTAGCGTATGGGAATGAGCAGTTCTTC
CDR3aa: CASRRPGLAYGNEQFF

d_gene: .
len: 12
j_gene: TRBJ2-7
v_gene: TRBV18
abundance: .
CDR3nt: TGTGCCAGCTCACTTGGGACCTACGAGCAGTACTTC
CDR3aa: CASSLGTYEQYF

d_gene: .
len: 14
j_gene: TRBJ2-7
v_gene: TRBV28
abundance: .
CDR3nt: TGTGCCAGCAGTTCGCCGCGGCCCCCCTACGAGCAGTACTTC
CDR3aa: CASSSPRPPYEQYF

d_gene: .
len: 18
j_gene: TRBJ2-1
v_gene: TRBV4-2
abundance: .
CDR3nt: TGTGCCAGCAGCCAACTGCTCGGGGTGGCGGGGCAGGAGTACGAGCAGTTCTTC
CDR3aa: CASSQLLGVAGQEYEQFF

d_gene: .
len: 18
j_gene: TRBJ2-2
v_gene: TRBV11-3
abundance: .
CDR3nt: TGTGCCAGCAGCTTAAACGCTGGGTCCGAGACCTTCACCGGGGAGCTGTTTTTT
CDR3aa: CASSLNAGSETFTGELFF

d_gene: .
len: 15
j_gene: TRBJ1-1
v_gene: TRBV9
abundance: .
CDR3nt: TGTGCCAGCAGCGTAGGGCCGGCGCCGAACACTGAAGCTTTCTTT
CDR3aa: CASSVGPAPNTEAFF

d_gene: .
len: 14
j_gene: TRBJ2-3
v_gene: TRBV10-3
abundance: .
CDR3nt: TGTGCCGTAGGCCAAAGCATTAGCACAGATACGCAGTATTTT
CDR3aa: CAVGQSISTDTQYF

d_gene: .
len: 14
j_gene: TRBJ2-3
v_gene: TRBV6-1
abundance: .
CDR3nt: TGTGCCAGCAGTGGGGGGAATCTCTTGAATACGCAGTATTTT
CDR3aa: CASSGGNLLNTQYF

d_gene: TRBD2
len: 14
j_gene: TRBJ2-7
v_gene: TRBV28
abundance: .
CDR3nt: TGTGCCAGCAGTTTCGGGGGGACCGCCTACGAGCAGTACTTC
CDR3aa: CASSFGGTAYEQYF

d_gene: TRBD1
len: 15
j_gene: TRBJ2-7
v_gene: TRBV19
abundance: few
CDR3nt: TGTGCCAGTAGTACACTGGGACAGGGGGTTTACGAGCAGTACTTC
CDR3aa: CASSTLGQGVYEQYF

d_gene: TRBD2
len: 15
j_gene: TRBJ2-3
v_gene: TRBV7-6
abundance: once
CDR3nt: TGTGCCAGCAGCTTTGTTGCGGGGGGCACAGATACGCAGTATTTT
CDR3aa: CASSFVAGGTDTQYF

d_gene: TRBD2
len: 13
j_gene: TRBJ2-1
v_gene: TRBV11-1
abundance: .
CDR3nt: TGTGCCAGCCTCGGGCTAGCGGGAGTTGAGCAGTTCTTC
CDR3aa: CASLGLAGVEQFF

d_gene: TRBD1
len: 14
j_gene: TRBJ2-7
v_gene: TRBV7-9
abundance: once
CDR3nt: TGTGCCAGCAGCCGCGGGACAGGGCGCTACGAGCAGTACTTC
CDR3aa: CASSRGTGRYEQYF

d_gene: .
len: 16
j_gene: TRBJ1-6
v_gene: TRBV15
abundance: .
CDR3nt: TGTGCCACCAGCAGAGAGGGCGAAGGCTATAATTCACCCCTCCACTTT
CDR3aa: CATSREGEGYNSPLHF

d_gene: TRBD2
len: 19
j_gene: TRBJ2-3
v_gene: TRBV12-5
abundance: .
CDR3nt: TGTGCTAGTGCCCAGACTCCTAGCGGGAGCCCCCCACTCACAGATACGCAGTATTTT
CDR3aa: CASAQTPSGSPPLTDTQYF

d_gene: .
len: 15
j_gene: TRBJ1-2
v_gene: TRBV19
abundance: .
CDR3nt: TGTGCCAGTAGTATCTATGCCGGCAGCCCCGGGGGCTACACCTTC
CDR3aa: CASSIYAGSPGGYTF

d_gene: .
len: 14
j_gene: TRBJ2-3
v_gene: TRBV5-1
abundance: .
CDR3nt: TGCGCCAGCAGCTTACTAGGGAGCACAGATACGCAGTATTTT
CDR3aa: CASSLLGSTDTQYF

d_gene: TRBD2
len: 15
j_gene: TRBJ2-1
v_gene: TRBV9
abundance: .
CDR3nt: TGTGCCAGCAGCGTAGTAGCGGGCTCCTACAATGAGCAGTTCTTC
CDR3aa: CASSVVAGSYNEQFF

d_gene: .
len: 14
j_gene: TRBJ1-5
v_gene: TRBV4-1
abundance: .
CDR3nt: TGCGCCAGCAGCCAAGTAGGGAGCAATCAGCCCCAGCATTTT
CDR3aa: CASSQVGSNQPQHF

d_gene: .
len: 16
j_gene: TRBJ2-1
v_gene: TRBV7-2
abundance: .
CDR3nt: TGTGCCAGCAGCCGGGGTGTGGGTCCAACCTACAATGAGCAGTTCTTC
CDR3aa: CASSRGVGPTYNEQFF

d_gene: .
len: 18
j_gene: TRBJ1-5
v_gene: TRBV11-3
abundance: .
CDR3nt: TGTGCCAGCAGCTCGCTCGAGGACAGATGGGAAAGCAATCAGCCCCAGCATTTT
CDR3aa: CASSSLEDRWESNQPQHF

d_gene: TRBD2
len: 16
j_gene: TRBJ2-1
v_gene: TRBV28
abundance: .
CDR3nt: TGTGCCAGCAGTTTGAGCGGGGCGGGACTCCACAATGAGCAGTTCTTC
CDR3aa: CASSLSGAGLHNEQFF

d_gene: TRBD1
len: 20
j_gene: TRBJ1-5
v_gene: TRBV27
abundance: .
CDR3nt: TGTGCCAGCAGGTCGCGACCGGGACAGGGGGTAAGTGGGGTCAATCAGCCCCAGCATTTT
CDR3aa: CASRSRPGQGVSGVNQPQHF

d_gene: .
len: 16
j_gene: TRBJ1-5
v_gene: TRBV21-1
abundance: .
CDR3nt: TGTGCCAGCAGCAAAGAGTGGCAGGGATCAAATCAGCCCCAGCATTTT
CDR3aa: CASSKEWQGSNQPQHF

d_gene: TRBD1
len: 14
j_gene: TRBJ2-7
v_gene: TRBV6-1
abundance: .
CDR3nt: TGTGCCAGCAGTGAGGACAGGGGAAGGGACGAGCAGTACTTC
CDR3aa: CASSEDRGRDEQYF

d_gene: .
len: 13
j_gene: TRBJ1-2
v_gene: TRBV30
abundance: .
CDR3nt: TGTGCCTGGAGTGTTCAGGACCACTATGGCTACACCTTC
CDR3aa: CAWSVQDHYGYTF

d_gene: .
len: 13
j_gene: TRBJ1-5
v_gene: TRBV6-1
abundance: .
CDR3nt: TGTGCCGCAGGGGAGAATAGCAATCAGCCCCAGCATTTT
CDR3aa: CAAGENSNQPQHF

d_gene: .
len: 14
j_gene: TRBJ1-1
v_gene: TRBV7-9
abundance: .
CDR3nt: TGTGCCAGCAGCCCTGAGCCACAAGGGGCTGAAGCTTTCTTT
CDR3aa: CASSPEPQGAEAFF

d_gene: .
len: 16
j_gene: TRBJ2-2
v_gene: TRBV7-7
abundance: .
CDR3nt: TGTGCCAGCAGCTTATTTGAGGGTCCGGGGACCGGGGAGCTGTTTTTT
CDR3aa: CASSLFEGPGTGELFF

d_gene: .
len: 13
j_gene: TRBJ1-1
v_gene: TRBV6-1
abundance: .
CDR3nt: TGTGCCAGCAGAAAAACAGGGTACACTGAAGCTTTCTTT
CDR3aa: CASRKTGYTEAFF

d_gene: TRBD2
len: 17
j_gene: TRBJ2-7
v_gene: TRBV2
abundance: .
CDR3nt: TGTGCCAGCAGGGCGCCGGGGACTAGCGGGAGCTGGGTCGAGCAGTACTTC
CDR3aa: CASRAPGTSGSWVEQYF

d_gene: .
len: 14
j_gene: TRBJ1-1
v_gene: TRBV25-1
abundance: once
CDR3nt: TGTGCCAGCAGTGAATATTCTCCTTTGGGTGAAGCTTTCTTT
CDR3aa: CASSEYSPLGEAFF

d_gene: TRBD2
len: 15
j_gene: TRBJ2-1
v_gene: TRBV30
abundance: .
CDR3nt: TGTGCCTGGAGCTGGGGTCTAGCGGGCATCAATGAGCAGTTCTTC
CDR3aa: CAWSWGLAGINEQFF

d_gene: .
len: 15
j_gene: TRBJ2-2
v_gene: TRBV15
abundance: .
CDR3nt: TGTGCCACCAGCAGGCTCCCTAGGAATCCCGGGGAGCTGTTTTTT
CDR3aa: CATSRLPRNPGELFF

d_gene: .
len: 16
j_gene: TRBJ2-2
v_gene: TRBV7-6
abundance: once
CDR3nt: TGTGCCAGCAGCTTAGTGCCAGCGGCGAACACCGGGGAGCTGTTTTTT
CDR3aa: CASSLVPAANTGELFF

d_gene: TRBD1
len: 15
j_gene: TRBJ1-2
v_gene: TRBV6-5
abundance: .
CDR3nt: TGTGCCAGCAGTTGGGACAGGGGGCTCGGCTATGGCTACACCTTC
CDR3aa: CASSWDRGLGYGYTF

d_gene: TRBD1
len: 18
j_gene: TRBJ1-3
v_gene: TRBV19
abundance: once
CDR3nt: TGTGCCAGTAGTTGGGCGACAGGGGCGCCACTCTCTGGAAACACCATATATTTT
CDR3aa: CASSWATGAPLSGNTIYF

d_gene: TRBD2
len: 18
j_gene: TRBJ2-3
v_gene: TRBV9
abundance: .
CDR3nt: TGTGCCAGCAGCGTAGAACTAGCGGGAGTATCGAGCACAGATACGCAGTATTTT
CDR3aa: CASSVELAGVSSTDTQYF

d_gene: .
len: 11
j_gene: TRBJ2-3
v_gene: TRBV30
abundance: .
CDR3nt: TGTGCCTGGATTAGTCTAGCGCGGCAGTATTTT
CDR3aa: CAWISLARQYF

d_gene: .
len: 13
j_gene: TRBJ1-4
v_gene: TRBV6-5
abundance: .
CDR3nt: TGTGCCAGCAGTAGGACTTCTAATGAAAAACTGTTTTTT
CDR3aa: CASSRTSNEKLFF

d_gene: .
len: 16
j_gene: TRBJ2-1
v_gene: TRBV7-9
abundance: .
CDR3nt: TGTGCCAGCAGCTTAGCGCAAACTCAAAGAAGTAATGAGCAGTTCTTC
CDR3aa: CASSLAQTQRSNEQFF